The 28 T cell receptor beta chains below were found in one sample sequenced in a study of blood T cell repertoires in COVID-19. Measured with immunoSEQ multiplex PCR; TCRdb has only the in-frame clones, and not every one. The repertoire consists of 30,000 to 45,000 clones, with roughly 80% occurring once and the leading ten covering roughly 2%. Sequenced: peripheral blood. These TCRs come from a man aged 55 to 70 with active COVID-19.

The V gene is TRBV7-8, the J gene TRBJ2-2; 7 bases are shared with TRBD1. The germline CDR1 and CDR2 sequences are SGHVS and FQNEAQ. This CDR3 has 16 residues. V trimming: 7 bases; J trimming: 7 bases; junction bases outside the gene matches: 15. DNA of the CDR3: TGTGCCAGCATCATGGGTGGACAGGCGATAGTCGGGGAGCTGTTTTTT. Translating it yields CASIMGGQAIVGELFF.

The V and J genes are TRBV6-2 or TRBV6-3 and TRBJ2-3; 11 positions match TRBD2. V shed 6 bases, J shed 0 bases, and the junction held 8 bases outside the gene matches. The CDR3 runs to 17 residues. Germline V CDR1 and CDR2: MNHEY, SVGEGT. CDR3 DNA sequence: TGTGCCAGCAGCCACGGACTAGCGGGTTCTAGCACAGATACGCAGTATTTT. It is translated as CASSHGLAGSSTDTQYF.

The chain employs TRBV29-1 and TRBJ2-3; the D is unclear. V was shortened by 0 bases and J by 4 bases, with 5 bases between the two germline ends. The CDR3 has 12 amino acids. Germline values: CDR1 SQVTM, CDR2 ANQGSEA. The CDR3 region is CSVEDLPDTQYF. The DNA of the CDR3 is TGCAGCGTTGAAGACCTCCCAGATACGCAGTATTTT.

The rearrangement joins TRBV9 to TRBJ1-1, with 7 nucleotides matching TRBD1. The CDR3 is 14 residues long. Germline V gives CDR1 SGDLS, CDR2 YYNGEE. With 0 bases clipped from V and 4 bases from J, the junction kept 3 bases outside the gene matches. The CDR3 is CASSVGQGRTEAFF. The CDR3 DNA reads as TGTGCCAGCAGCGTAGGACAGGGACGCACTGAAGCTTTCTTT.

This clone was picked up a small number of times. This CDR3 is CAWKFGPYEQYF. CDR3 nucleotide sequence: TGTGCCTGGAAGTTTGGCCCCTACGAGCAGTACTTC. The V call is TRBV30, the J call TRBJ2-7; D gene uncertain. In germline, CDR1 is GTSNPN, CDR2 SVGIG (reference sequence). Trimming stripped 4 bases from V and 2 bases from J, with 9 bases between. The CDR3 is made up of 12 amino acids. The whole variable domain, filled in from reference TRBV30 and TRBJ2-7, reads SQTIHQWPATLVQPVGSPLSLECTVEGTSNPNLYWYRQAAGRGLQLLFYSVGIGQISSEVPQNLSASRPQDRQFILSSKKLLLSDSGFYLCAWKFGPYEQYFGPGTRLTVT.

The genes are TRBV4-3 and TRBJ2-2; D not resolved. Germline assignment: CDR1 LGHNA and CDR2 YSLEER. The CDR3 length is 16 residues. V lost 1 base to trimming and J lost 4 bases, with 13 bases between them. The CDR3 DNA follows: TGCGCCAGCAGCCAAGTTTTAGTCTTACTCACCGGGGAGCTGTTTTTT. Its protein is CASSQVLVLLTGELFF.

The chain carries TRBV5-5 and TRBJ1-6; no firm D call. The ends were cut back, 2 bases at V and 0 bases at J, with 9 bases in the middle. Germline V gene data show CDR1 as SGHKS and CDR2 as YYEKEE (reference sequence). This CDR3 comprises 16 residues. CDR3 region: CASSLGLRSYNSPLHF. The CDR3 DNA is TGTGCCAGCAGCTTAGGACTCCGCTCCTATAATTCACCCCTCCACTTT. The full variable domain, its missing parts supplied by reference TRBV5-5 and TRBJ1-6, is DAGVTQSPTHLIKTRGQQVTLRCSPISGHKSVSWYQQVLGQGPQFIFQYYEKEERGRGNFPDRFSARQFPNYSSELNVNALLLGDSALYLCASSLGLRSYNSPLHFGNGTRLTVT.

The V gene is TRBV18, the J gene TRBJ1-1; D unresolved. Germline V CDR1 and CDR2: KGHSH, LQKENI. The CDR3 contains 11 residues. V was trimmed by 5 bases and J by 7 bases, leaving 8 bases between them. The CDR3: CASSSRFEAFF. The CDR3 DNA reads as TGTGCCAGCTCATCTAGATTTGAAGCTTTCTTT.

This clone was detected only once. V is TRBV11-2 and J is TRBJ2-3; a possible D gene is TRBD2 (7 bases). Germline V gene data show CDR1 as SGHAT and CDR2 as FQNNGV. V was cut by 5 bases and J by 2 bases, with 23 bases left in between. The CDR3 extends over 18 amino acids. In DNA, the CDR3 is TGTGCCAGCAGCCCACTTAGGGGGGGCAGGGGCCACACAGATACGCAGTATTTT. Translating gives CASSPLRGGRGHTDTQYF. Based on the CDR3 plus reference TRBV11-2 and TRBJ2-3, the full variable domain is EAGVAQSPRYKIIEKRQSVAFWCNPISGHATLYWYQQILGQGPKLLIQFQNNGVVDDSQLPKDRFSAERLKGVDSTLKIQPAKLEDSAVYLCASSPLRGGRGHTDTQYFGPGTRLTVL.

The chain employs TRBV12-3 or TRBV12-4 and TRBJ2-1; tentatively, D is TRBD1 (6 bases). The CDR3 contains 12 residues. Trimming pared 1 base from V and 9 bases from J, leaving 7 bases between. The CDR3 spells CASSLVGAEQFF. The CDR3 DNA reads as TGTGCCAGCAGTTTAGTGGGGGCTGAGCAGTTCTTC.

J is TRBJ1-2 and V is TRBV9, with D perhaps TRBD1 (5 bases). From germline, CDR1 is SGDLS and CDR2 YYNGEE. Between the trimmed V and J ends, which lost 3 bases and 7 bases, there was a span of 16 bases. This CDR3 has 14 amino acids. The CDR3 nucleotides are TGTGCCAGCAGCGGTTCGTGGGGGAGGTCTGGCTACACCTTC. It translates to CASSGSWGRSGYTF. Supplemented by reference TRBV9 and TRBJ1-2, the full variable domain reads DSGVTQTPKHLITATGQRVTLRCSPRSGDLSVYWYQQSLDQGLQFLIQYYNGEERAKGNILERFSAQQFPDLHSELNLSSLELGDSALYFCASSGSWGRSGYTFGSGTRLTVV.

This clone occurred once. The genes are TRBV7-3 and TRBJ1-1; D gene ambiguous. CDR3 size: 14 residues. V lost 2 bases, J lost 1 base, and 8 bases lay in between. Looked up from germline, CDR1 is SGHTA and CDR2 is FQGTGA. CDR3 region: CASSLEYGNTEAFF. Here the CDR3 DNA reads TGTGCCAGCAGCTTAGAATACGGGAACACTGAAGCTTTCTTT. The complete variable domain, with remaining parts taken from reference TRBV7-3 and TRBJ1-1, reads GAGVSQTPSNKVTEKGKYVELRCDPISGHTALYWYRQSLGQGPEFLIYFQGTGAADDSGLPNDRFFAVRPEGSVSTLKIQRTERGDSAVYLCASSLEYGNTEAFFGQGTRLTVV.

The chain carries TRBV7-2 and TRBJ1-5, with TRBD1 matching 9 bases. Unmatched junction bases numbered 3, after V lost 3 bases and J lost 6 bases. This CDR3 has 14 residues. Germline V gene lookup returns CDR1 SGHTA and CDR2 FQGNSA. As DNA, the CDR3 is TGTGCCAGCAGCTTGGGGACAGGGTCTCAGCCCCAGCATTTT. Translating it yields CASSLGTGSQPQHF.

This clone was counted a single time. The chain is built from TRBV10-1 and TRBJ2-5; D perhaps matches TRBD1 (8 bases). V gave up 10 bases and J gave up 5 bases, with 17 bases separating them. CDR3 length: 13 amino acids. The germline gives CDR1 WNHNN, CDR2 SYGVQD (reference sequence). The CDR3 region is CAIVTGGGETQYF. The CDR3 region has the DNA TGCGCCATCGTCACAGGGGGAGGGGAGACCCAGTACTTC.

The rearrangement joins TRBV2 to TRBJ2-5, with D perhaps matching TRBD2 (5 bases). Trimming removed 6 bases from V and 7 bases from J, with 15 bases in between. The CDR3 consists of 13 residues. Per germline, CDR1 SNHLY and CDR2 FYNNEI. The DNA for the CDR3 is TGTGCCAGCAGAGCGGATCAGGATGCGACCCAGTACTTC. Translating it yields CASRADQDATQYF.

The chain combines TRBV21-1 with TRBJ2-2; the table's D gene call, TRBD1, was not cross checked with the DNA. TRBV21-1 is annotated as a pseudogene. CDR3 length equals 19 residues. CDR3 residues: CASSKSDRELTNGTGELFF. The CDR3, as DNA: TGTGCCAGCAGCAAATCCGACAGGGAACTAACGAATGGCACCGGGGAGCTGTTTTTT.

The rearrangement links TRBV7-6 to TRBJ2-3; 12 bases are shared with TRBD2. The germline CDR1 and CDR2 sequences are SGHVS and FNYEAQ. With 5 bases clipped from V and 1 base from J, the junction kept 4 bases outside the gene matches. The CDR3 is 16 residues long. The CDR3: CASSTGLAGRTDTQYF. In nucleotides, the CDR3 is TGTGCCAGCAGCACCGGACTAGCGGGGCGCACAGATACGCAGTATTTT.

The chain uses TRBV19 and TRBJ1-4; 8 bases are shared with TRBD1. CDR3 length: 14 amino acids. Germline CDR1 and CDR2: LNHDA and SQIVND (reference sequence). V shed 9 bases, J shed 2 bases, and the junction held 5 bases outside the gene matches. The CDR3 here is CASRQGNTNEKLFF. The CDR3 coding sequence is TGTGCCAGCCGACAGGGGAACACTAATGAAAAACTGTTTTTT.

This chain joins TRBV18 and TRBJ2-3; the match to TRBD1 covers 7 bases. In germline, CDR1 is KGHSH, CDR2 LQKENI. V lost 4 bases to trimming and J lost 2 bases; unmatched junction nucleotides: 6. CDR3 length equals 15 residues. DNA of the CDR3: TGTGCCAGCTCACTCCGGACAGGCTTCACAGATACGCAGTATTTT. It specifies CASSLRTGFTDTQYF. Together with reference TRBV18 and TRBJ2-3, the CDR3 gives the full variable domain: NAGVMQNPRHLVRRRGQEARLRCSPMKGHSHVYWYRQLPEEGLKFMVYLQKENIIDESGMPKERFSAEFPKEGPSILRIQQVVRGDSAAYFCASSLRTGFTDTQYFGPGTRLTVL.

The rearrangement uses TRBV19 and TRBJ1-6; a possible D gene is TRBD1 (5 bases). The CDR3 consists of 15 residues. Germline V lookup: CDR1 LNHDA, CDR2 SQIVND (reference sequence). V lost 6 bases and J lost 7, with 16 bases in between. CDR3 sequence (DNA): TGTGCCAGTAGCCTGTTTTTAGGGGAAAATTCACCCCTCCACTTT. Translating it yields CASSLFLGENSPLHF.

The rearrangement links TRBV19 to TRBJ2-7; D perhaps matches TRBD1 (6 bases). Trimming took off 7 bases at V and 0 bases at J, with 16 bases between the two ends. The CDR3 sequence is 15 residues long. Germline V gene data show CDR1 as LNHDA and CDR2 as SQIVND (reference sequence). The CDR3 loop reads CASKDPGTHSYEQYF. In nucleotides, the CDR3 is TGTGCCAGTAAGGATCCTGGGACACACTCCTACGAGCAGTACTTC.

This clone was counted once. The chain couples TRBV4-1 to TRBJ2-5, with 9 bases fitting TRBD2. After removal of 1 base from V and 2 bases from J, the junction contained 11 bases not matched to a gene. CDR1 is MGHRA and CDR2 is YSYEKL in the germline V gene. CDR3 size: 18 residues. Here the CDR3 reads CASSQGPQRGARQETQYF. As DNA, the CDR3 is TGCGCCAGCAGCCAAGGTCCACAGCGGGGGGCCCGGCAAGAGACCCAGTACTTC.

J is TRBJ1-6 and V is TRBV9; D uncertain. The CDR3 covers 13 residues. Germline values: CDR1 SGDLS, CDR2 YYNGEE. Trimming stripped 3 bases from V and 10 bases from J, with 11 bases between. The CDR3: CASSAGFESPLHF. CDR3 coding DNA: TGTGCCAGCAGCGCCGGGTTTGAATCACCCCTCCACTTT.

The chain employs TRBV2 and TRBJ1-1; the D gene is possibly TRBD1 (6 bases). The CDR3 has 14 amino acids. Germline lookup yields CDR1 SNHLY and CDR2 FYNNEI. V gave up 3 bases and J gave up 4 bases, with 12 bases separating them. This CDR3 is CASSDRGVGTEAFF. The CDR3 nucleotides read TGTGCCAGCAGTGACAGGGGTGTCGGCACTGAAGCTTTCTTT.

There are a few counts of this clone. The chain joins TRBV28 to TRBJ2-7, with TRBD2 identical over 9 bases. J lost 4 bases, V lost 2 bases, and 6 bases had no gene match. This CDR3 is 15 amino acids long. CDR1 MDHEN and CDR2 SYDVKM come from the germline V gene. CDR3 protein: CASSLGAGGRYEQYF. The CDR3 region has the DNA TGTGCCAGCAGTTTAGGTGCGGGAGGGAGGTACGAGCAGTACTTC.

The CDR3 protein is CASSVEGSGATGELFF. The CDR3 DNA reads as TGTGCCAGCAGCGTAGAGGGCAGTGGGGCTACCGGGGAGCTGTTTTTT. The V gene is TRBV9, the J gene TRBJ2-2; tentative D call: TRBD1 (5 bases). The CDR3 sequence is 16 residues long. The V and J ends lost 0 bases and 5 bases respectively, with 14 bases between them. The germline CDR1 and CDR2 sequences are SGDLS and YYNGEE.

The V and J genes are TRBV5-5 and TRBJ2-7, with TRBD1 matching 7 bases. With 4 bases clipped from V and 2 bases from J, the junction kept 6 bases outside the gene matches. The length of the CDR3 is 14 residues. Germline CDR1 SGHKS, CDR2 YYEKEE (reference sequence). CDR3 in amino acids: CASSIGTETYEQYF. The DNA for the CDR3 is TGTGCCAGCAGCATCGGGACAGAGACCTACGAGCAGTACTTC.

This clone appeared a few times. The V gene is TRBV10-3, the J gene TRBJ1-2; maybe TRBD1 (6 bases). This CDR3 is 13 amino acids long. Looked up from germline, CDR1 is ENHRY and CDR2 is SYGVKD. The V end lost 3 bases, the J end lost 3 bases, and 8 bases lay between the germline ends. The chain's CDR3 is CAISDNRDYGYTF. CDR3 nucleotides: TGTGCCATCAGTGATAACAGGGACTATGGCTACACCTTC.